This T cell receptor beta chain was documented in a study of beta chain features in type 1 diabetes. The overall study: Similarity in age, gender and cell yields was seen between patients and healthy donors.

Expressed TCRB transcripts were sequenced because the isolated RNA had all been reverse transcribed beforehand. The assay was immunoSEQ multiplex PCR, and TCRdb's table has in-frame clones only and misses some. The sample has about 290,000 clones, under 8.5% seen once. Study results and limitations: No resolution was reached here on whether HLA type influences TCRB rearrangement. Comparison showed that naive, central memory and Treg TCRB repertoires appeared more similar among patients than among healthy donors. Patients and controls would share equally any PCR tilt toward shorter templates.

This clone was counted a few times. The antigen is undetermined. The clonotype comes from a woman under 30 in good health. What was sequenced was central memory CD4+ T cells from blood.

CDR3 DNA sequence: TGCGCCAGCAGCTCCTCTCCCATGCCACCGTCCGGGGAGCTGTTTTTT. Translated, it gives CASSSSPMPPSGELFF. The chain uses TRBV5-1 and TRBJ2-2; D uncertain. CDR1 and CDR2 from the germline V gene are SGHRS and YFSETQ. CDR3 length: 16 residues. Trimming cost V 3 bases and J 6 bases, with 18 bases left between them.